These 17 T cell receptor beta chains were sequenced from one sample in a study of shared clonotypes between healthy human individuals. Only in-frame clones appear in the TCRdb table, and some are missing; sequencing was by immunoSEQ multiplex PCR. The table includes more than 400,000 clones, more than 75% detected once. The specimen was PBMCs. These receptors came from a woman aged 40 to 49 in good health. Some clones in this sample may be carry-over from other donors' samples.

This chain joins TRBV5-1 and TRBJ1-4; unclear D gene. Per the germline V gene, CDR1 is SGHRS and CDR2 is YFSETQ. Trimming took off 2 bases at V and 3 bases at J, with 11 bases between the two ends. CDR3 length equals 15 residues. The CDR3 sequence: CASSLMGSSNEKLFF. The CDR3 DNA follows: TGCGCCAGCAGCTTAATGGGGTCTTCTAATGAAAAACTGTTTTTT.

The rearrangement links TRBV7-2 to TRBJ1-1; D is undetermined. CDR1 and CDR2 (germline): SGHTA, FQGNSA. The CDR3 has 15 amino acids. V was pared by 2 bases and J by 6 bases, with 16 bases between. The CDR3 is CASSLPVPPGAEAFF. CDR3 DNA sequence: TGTGCCAGCAGCTTACCCGTCCCCCCCGGAGCTGAAGCTTTCTTT.

V gene TRBV6-5 combines with J gene TRBJ2-1; D is unclear. The CDR3 consists of 13 residues. The V and J ends lost 8 bases and 1 base respectively, with 9 bases between them. CDR1 and CDR2 (germline): MNHEY, SVGAGI. CDR3 residues: CASGRVSYNEQFF. In nucleotides, the CDR3 is TGTGCCAGCGGCCGTGTATCCTACAATGAGCAGTTCTTC.

Points on this clone: Other DNA variants within this sample encode the same CDR3. The chain combines TRBV11-2 with TRBJ2-5; possible D gene TRBD2, 6 bases. CDR3 length: 11 amino acids. Germline V gene data show CDR1 as SGHAT and CDR2 as FQNNGV. The V and J ends lost 5 bases and 5 bases respectively, with 6 bases between them. This CDR3 is CASSSGETQYF. DNA for the CDR3: TGTGCCAGCAGCAGCGGGGAGACCCAGTACTTC.

In regard to this clone: The sample carries other DNA sequences with the same CDR3. This sequence joins TRBV7-3 and TRBJ2-2; 10 bases are a match to TRBD2. CDR1 is SGHTA and CDR2 is FQGTGA in the germline V gene. CDR3 size: 16 residues. Losses at the gene ends were 5 bases for V and 2 bases for J; bases not matched to a gene: 5. This CDR3 is CASSPRTSGNTGELFF. DNA for the CDR3: TGTGCCAGCAGCCCCCGGACTAGCGGTAACACCGGGGAGCTGTTTTTT.

The chain employs TRBV7-8 and TRBJ2-4, with D maybe TRBD1 (5 bases). V lost 0 bases and J lost 2, with 11 bases in between. Germline V lookup: CDR1 SGHVS, CDR2 FQNEAQ. The CDR3 consists of 16 residues. DNA for the CDR3: TGTGCCAGCAGCTTAGCGTATAAGGGGTCCAAAAACATTCAGTACTTC. This sequence encodes CASSLAYKGSKNIQYF. The full variable domain, its missing parts supplied by reference TRBV7-8 and TRBJ2-4, is GAGVSQSPRYKVAKRGQDVALRCDPISGHVSLFWYQQALGQGPEFLTYFQNEAQLDKSGLPSDRFFAERPEGSVSTLKIQRTQQEDSAVYLCASSLAYKGSKNIQYFGAGTRLSVL.

This rearrangement joins TRBV28 to TRBJ1-1, with 7 bases that match TRBD1. The CDR3 spans 14 residues. The V and J ends lost 5 bases and 5 bases, in that order; junction bases with no gene match: 8. CDR1 and CDR2 (germline): MDHEN, SYDVKM. The CDR3 reads CASSMTGKRTEAFF. The CDR3 nucleotides are TGTGCCAGCAGTATGACAGGGAAACGAACTGAAGCTTTCTTT.

The chain links TRBV9 to TRBJ1-5; D unclear. The CDR3 is 13 amino acids. V gave up 10 bases and J gave up 5 bases, with 16 bases separating them. Germline CDR1 is SGDLS and CDR2 is YYNGEE. The CDR3 sequence: CARRCRTYQPQHF. The CDR3 DNA is TGTGCCCGCCGGTGCAGAACCTATCAGCCCCAGCATTTT.

The chain couples TRBV19 to TRBJ2-1; perhaps D is TRBD1 or TRBD2 (6 bases each). The V gene lost 5 bases and the J gene lost 6 bases, with 20 bases spanning the gap. Germline V lookup: CDR1 LNHDA, CDR2 SQIVND (reference sequence). The CDR3 has 16 residues. CDR3: CASSANREVRGNEQFF. The CDR3 bases are TGTGCCAGTAGTGCAAACAGGGAGGTAAGGGGCAATGAGCAGTTCTTC. The complete variable domain, with remaining parts taken from reference TRBV19 and TRBJ2-1, reads DGGITQSPKYLFRKEGQNVTLSCEQNLNHDAMYWYRQDPGQGLRLIYYSQIVNDFQKGDIAEGYSVSREKKESFPLTVTSAQKNPTAFYLCASSANREVRGNEQFFGPGTRLTVL.

This clone was seen just once. This chain joins TRBV11-2 and TRBJ2-7; D might be TRBD2 (5 bases). This CDR3 region has 13 residues. V gave up 0 bases and J gave up 7 bases, with 10 bases separating them. The germline gives CDR1 SGHAT, CDR2 FQNNGV. As DNA, the CDR3 is TGTGCCAGCAGCTTAGATCTAGCAGAAGAGCAGTACTTC. It is translated as CASSLDLAEEQYF. The full variable domain, completed using reference TRBV11-2 and TRBJ2-7, is EAGVAQSPRYKIIEKRQSVAFWCNPISGHATLYWYQQILGQGPKLLIQFQNNGVVDDSQLPKDRFSAERLKGVDSTLKIQPAKLEDSAVYLCASSLDLAEEQYFGPGTRLTVT.

The chain joins TRBV4-1 to TRBJ1-1, with D perhaps matching TRBD1 (6 bases). The germline gives CDR1 MGHRA, CDR2 YSYEKL. Trimming left V 4 bases short and J 5 bases short, with 20 bases between. The CDR3 contains 16 residues. This CDR3 reads CASSRLPGQPGTEAFF. In nucleotides, the CDR3 is TGCGCCAGCAGCCGACTGCCTGGACAGCCGGGGACTGAAGCTTTCTTT.

This clone has a handful of counts. This CDR3 is CASSASGTMAQYF. The CDR3 bases are TGTGCCAGCAGTGCGTCGGGGACTATGGCCCAGTACTTC. The J gene is TRBJ2-5, the V gene TRBV2; TRBD2 matches at 7 bases. The germline gives CDR1 SNHLY, CDR2 FYNNEI. The CDR3 spans 13 residues. The trim removed 4 bases at V and 9 bases at J, leaving 8 bases unmatched.

V and J are TRBV9 and TRBJ2-1; possibly TRBD1 or TRBD2 for D (5 bases each). V was pared by 6 bases and J by 0 bases, with 13 bases between. The CDR3 is 15 residues long. CDR1 is SGDLS, CDR2 YYNGEE, per germline. DNA of the CDR3: TGTGCCAGCAACCCTTGGGGGAGCTCCTACAATGAGCAGTTCTTC. This encodes CASNPWGSSYNEQFF.

This clone was seen just once. A much more abundant neighbour one base away suggests this may be a read error. The chain is built from TRBV11-2 and TRBJ2-7; D is undetermined. CDR3 length: 11 residues. The germline gives CDR1 SGHAT, CDR2 FQNNGV. V gave up 5 bases and J gave up 3 bases, with 5 bases separating them. The CDR3 here is CASSPGYEQYF. CDR3 nucleotide sequence: TGTGCCAGCAGCCCCGGCTACGAGCAGTACTTC.

The rearrangement uses TRBV5-8 and TRBJ1-4, with D possibly TRBD1 on 6 matching bases. Germline CDR1 SGHTS, CDR2 YDEGEE. Trimming removed 8 bases from V and 4 bases from J, with 12 bases in between. This CDR3 region has 13 residues. As DNA, the CDR3 is TGTGCCAGTAACGGACAGCTTAATGAAAAACTGTTTTTT. Protein: CASNGQLNEKLFF.

This clone was detected a few times. J is TRBJ2-7 and V is TRBV7-8, with D perhaps matching TRBD1 or TRBD2 (5 bases each). The CDR3 has 15 amino acids. Looked up from germline, CDR1 is SGHVS and CDR2 is FQNEAQ. The ends were cut back, 4 bases at V and 3 bases at J, with 16 bases in the middle. Here the CDR3 DNA reads TGTGCCAGCAGCTCCTTCTGGGGGAAGGACTACGAGCAGTACTTC. Amino acids: CASSSFWGKDYEQYF.

The rearrangement links TRBV5-1 to TRBJ2-3; D perhaps matches TRBD1 (5 bases). The germline CDR1 and CDR2 sequences are SGHRS and YFSETQ. V dropped 0 bases and J dropped 2 bases, with 10 bases sitting between them. The CDR3 contains 15 residues. CDR3 in amino acids: CASSLGGHFTDTQYF. Here the CDR3 DNA reads TGCGCCAGCAGCTTGGGGGGCCACTTCACAGATACGCAGTATTTT.